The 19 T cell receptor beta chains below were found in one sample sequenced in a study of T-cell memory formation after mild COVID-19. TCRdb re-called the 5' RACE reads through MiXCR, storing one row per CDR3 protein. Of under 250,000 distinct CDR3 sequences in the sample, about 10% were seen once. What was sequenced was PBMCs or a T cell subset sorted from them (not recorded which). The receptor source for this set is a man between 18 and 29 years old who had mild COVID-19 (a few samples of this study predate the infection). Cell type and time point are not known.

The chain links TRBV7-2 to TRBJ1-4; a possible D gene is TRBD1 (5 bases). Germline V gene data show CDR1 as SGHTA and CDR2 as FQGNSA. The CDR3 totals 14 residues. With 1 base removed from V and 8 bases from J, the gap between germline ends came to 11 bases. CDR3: CASSLGGEGEKLFF. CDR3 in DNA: TGTGCCAGCAGCTTAGGGGGGGAAGGAGAAAAACTGTTTTTT.

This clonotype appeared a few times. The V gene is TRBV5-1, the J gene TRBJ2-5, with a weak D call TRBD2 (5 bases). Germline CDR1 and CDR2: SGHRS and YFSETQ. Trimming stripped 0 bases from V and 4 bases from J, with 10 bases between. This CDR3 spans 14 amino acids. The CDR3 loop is CASSLGRAGETQYF. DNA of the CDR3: TGCGCCAGCAGCTTGGGGCGGGCTGGAGAGACCCAGTACTTC.

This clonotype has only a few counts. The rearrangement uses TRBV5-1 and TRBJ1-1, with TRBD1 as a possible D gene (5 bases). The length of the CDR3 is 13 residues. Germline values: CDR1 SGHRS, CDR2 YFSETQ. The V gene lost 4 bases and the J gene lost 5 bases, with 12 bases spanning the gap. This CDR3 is CASSPWGGTEAFF. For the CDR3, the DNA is TGCGCCAGCAGCCCGTGGGGCGGGACTGAAGCTTTCTTT.

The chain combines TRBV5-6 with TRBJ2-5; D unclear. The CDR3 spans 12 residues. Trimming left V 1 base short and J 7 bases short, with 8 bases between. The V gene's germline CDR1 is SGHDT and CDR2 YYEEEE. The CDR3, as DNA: TGTGCCAGCAGCTTGCCGTCAGGGACCCAGTACTTC. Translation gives CASSLPSGTQYF.

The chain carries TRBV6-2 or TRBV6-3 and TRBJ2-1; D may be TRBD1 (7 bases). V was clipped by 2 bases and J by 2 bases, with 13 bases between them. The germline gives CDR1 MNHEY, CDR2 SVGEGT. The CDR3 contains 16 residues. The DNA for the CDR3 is TGTGCCAGCAGTTACGGTGCAGGGGGGCCCTACAATGAGCAGTTCTTC. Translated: CASSYGAGGPYNEQFF.

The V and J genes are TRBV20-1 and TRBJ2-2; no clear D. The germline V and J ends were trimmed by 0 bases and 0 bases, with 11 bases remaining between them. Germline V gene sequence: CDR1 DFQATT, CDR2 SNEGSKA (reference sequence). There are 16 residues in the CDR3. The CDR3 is CSARDHRRSNTGELFF. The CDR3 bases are TGCAGTGCTAGAGATCACCGGCGATCGAACACCGGGGAGCTGTTTTTT.

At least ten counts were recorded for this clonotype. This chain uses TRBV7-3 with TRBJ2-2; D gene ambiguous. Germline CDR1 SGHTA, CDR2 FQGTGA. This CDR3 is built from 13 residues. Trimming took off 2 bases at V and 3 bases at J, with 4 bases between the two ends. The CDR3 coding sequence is TGTGCCAGCAGCTTAGGTTACACCGGGGAGCTGTTTTTT. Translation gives CASSLGYTGELFF.

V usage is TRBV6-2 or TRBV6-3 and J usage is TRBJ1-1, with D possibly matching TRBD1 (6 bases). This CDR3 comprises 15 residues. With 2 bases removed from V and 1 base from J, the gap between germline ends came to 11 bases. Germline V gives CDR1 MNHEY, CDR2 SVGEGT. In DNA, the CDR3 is TGTGCCAGCAGTTACCCGGGACACCCGAACACTGAAGCTTTCTTT. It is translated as CASSYPGHPNTEAFF.

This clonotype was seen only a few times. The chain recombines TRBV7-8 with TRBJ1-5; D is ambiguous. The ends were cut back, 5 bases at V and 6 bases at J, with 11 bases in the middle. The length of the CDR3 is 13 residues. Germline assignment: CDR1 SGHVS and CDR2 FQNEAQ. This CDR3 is CASSRLGSQPQHF. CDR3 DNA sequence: TGTGCCAGCAGCCGGCTGGGGAGTCAGCCCCAGCATTTT.

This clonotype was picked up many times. The CDR3 here is CASSGTGTGEDTQYF. CDR3 nucleotides: TGTGCCAGCAGCGGAACCGGGACAGGGGAAGATACGCAGTATTTT. V is TRBV5-4 and J is TRBJ2-3; the match to TRBD1 covers 10 bases. Trimming cost V 4 bases and J 5 bases; bases outside gene matches: 7. CDR3 length: 15 amino acids. Germline CDR1 reads SGHNT; CDR2 reads YYREEE (reference sequence).

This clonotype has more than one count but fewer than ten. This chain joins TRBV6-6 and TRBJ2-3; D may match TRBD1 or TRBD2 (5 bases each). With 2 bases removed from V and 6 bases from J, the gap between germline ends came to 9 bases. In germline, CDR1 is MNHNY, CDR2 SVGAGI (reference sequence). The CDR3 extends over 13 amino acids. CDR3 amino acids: CASSYGTLDTQYF. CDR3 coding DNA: TGTGCCAGCAGTTACGGGACGTTGGATACGCAGTATTTT.

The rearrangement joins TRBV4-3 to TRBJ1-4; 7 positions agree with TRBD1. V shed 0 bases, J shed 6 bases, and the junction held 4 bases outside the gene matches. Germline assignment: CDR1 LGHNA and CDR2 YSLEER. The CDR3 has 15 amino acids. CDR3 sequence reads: CASSQDFRGDEKLFF. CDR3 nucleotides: TGCGCCAGCAGCCAAGATTTCAGGGGGGATGAAAAACTGTTTTTT.

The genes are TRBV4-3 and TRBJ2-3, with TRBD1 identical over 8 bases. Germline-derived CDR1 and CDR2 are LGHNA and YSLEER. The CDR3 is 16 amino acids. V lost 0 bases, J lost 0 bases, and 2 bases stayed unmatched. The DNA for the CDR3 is TGCGCCAGCAGCCAAGAAGGACAGGGAAGCACAGATACGCAGTATTTT. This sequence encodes CASSQEGQGSTDTQYF.

In nucleotides, the CDR3 is TGTGCCAGCAGCTTAGGACAACCGGGGAGCAATCAGCCCCAGCATTTT. This translates into CASSLGQPGSNQPQHF. The chain has TRBV7-9 and TRBJ1-5; no clear D. The CDR3 is 16 amino acids. CDR1 is SEHNR and CDR2 is FQNEAQ in the germline V gene (reference sequence). V dropped 1 base and J dropped 1 base, with 11 bases sitting between them.

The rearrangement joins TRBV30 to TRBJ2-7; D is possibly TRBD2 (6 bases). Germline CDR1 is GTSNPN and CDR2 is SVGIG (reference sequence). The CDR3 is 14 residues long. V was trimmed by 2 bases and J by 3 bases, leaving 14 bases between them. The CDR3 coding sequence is TGTGCCTGGAGTCTAGGAGGGACTCTCTACGAGCAGTACTTC. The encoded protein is CAWSLGGTLYEQYF.

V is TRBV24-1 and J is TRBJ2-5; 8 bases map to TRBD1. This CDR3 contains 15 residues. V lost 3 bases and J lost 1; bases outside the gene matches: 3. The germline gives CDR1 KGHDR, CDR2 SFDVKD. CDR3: CATSDNRGTQETQYF. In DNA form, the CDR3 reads TGTGCCACCAGTGATAACAGGGGGACCCAAGAGACCCAGTACTTC.

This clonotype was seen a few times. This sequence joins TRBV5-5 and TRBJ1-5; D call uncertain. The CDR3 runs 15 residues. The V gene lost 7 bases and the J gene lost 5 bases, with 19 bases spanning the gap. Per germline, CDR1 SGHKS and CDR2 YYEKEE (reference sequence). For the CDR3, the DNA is TGTGCCAGCCGACTGACAATTAACCCGGATCAGCCCCAGCATTTT. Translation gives CASRLTINPDQPQHF.

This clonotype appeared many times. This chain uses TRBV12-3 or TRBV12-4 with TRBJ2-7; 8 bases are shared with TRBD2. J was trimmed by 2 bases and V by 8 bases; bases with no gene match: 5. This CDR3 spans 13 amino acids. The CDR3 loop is CASARGGTYEQYF. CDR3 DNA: TGTGCCAGCGCCCGGGGGGGCACCTACGAGCAGTACTTC.

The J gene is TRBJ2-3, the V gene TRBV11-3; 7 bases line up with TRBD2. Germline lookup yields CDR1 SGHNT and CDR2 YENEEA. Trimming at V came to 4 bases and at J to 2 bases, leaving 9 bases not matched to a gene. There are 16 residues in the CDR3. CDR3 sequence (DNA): TGTGCCAGCAGCTCGAGGCGCGGGAGAGACACAGATACGCAGTATTTT. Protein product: CASSSRRGRDTDTQYF. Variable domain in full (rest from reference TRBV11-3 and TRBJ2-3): EAGVVQSPRYKIIEKKQPVAFWCNPISGHNTLYWYLQNLGQGPELLIRYENEEAVDDSQLPKDRFSAERLKGVDSTLKIQPAELGDSAVYLCASSSRRGRDTDTQYFGPGTRLTVL.